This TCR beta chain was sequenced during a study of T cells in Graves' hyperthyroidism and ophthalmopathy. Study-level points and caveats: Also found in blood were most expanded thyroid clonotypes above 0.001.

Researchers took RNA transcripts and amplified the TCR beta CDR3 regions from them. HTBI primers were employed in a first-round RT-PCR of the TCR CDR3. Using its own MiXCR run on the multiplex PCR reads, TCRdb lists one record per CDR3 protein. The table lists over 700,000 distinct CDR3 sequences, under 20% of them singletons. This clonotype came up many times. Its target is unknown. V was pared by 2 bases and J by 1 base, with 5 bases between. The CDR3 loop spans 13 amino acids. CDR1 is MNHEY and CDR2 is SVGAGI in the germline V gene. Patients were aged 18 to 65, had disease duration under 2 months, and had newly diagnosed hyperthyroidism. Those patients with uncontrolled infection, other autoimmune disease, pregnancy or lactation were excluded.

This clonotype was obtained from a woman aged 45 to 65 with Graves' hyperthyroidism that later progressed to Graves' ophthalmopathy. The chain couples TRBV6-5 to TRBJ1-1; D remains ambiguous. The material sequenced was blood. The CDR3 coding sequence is TGTGCCAGCAGTTACCTGGGGAACACTGAAGCTTTCTTT. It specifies CASSYLGNTEAFF.